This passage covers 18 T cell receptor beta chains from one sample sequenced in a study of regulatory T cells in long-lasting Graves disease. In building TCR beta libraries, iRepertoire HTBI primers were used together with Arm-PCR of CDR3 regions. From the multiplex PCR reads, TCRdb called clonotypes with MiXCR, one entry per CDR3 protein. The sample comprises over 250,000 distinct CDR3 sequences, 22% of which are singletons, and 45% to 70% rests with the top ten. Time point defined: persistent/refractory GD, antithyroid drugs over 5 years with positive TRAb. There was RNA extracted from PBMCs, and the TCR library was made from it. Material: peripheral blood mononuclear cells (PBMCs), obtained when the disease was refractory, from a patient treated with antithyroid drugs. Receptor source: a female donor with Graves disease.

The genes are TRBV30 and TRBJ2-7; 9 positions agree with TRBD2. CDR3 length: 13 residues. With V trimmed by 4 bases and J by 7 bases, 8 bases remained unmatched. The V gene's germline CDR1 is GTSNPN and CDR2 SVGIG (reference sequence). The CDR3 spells CAWNPLAGLEQYF. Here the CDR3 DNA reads TGTGCCTGGAATCCGCTAGCGGGATTAGAGCAGTACTTC. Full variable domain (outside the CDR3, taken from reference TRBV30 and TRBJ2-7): SQTIHQWPATLVQPVGSPLSLECTVEGTSNPNLYWYRQAAGRGLQLLFYSVGIGQISSEVPQNLSASRPQDRQFILSSKKLLLSDSGFYLCAWNPLAGLEQYFGPGTRLTVT.

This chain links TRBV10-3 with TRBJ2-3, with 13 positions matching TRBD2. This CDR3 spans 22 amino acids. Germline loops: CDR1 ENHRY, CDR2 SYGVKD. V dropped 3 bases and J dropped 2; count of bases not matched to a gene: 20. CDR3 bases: TGTGCCATCAGTGACCGGGACAGAGCCCCTACTAGCGGGAGGGGATCCACAGATACGCAGTATTTT. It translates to CAISDRDRAPTSGRGSTDTQYF.

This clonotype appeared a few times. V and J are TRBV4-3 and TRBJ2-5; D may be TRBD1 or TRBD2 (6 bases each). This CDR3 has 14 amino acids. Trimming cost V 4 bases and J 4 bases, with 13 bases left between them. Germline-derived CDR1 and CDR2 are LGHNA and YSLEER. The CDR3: CASSRGAGAETQYF. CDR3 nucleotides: TGCGCCAGCAGCCGGGGGGCTGGGGCAGAGACCCAGTACTTC.

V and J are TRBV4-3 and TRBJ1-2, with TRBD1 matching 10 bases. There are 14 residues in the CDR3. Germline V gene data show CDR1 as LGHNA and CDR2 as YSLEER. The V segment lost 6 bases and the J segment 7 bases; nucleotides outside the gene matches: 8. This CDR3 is CASSRDRGYSGYTF. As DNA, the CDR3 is TGCGCCAGCAGTCGGGACAGGGGATATAGTGGCTACACCTTC.

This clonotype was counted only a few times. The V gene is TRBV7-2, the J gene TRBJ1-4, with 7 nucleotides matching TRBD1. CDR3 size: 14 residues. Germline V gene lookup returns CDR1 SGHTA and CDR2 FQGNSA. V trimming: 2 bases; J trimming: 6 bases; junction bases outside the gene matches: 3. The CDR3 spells CASSLSTGYEKLFF. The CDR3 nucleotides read TGTGCCAGCAGCTTATCGACAGGGTATGAAAAACTGTTTTTT. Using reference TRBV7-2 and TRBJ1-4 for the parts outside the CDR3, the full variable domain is GAGVSQSPSNKVTEKGKDVELRCDPISGHTALYWYRQSLGQGLEFLIYFQGNSAPDKSGLPSDRFSAERTGGSVSTLTIQRTQQEDSAVYLCASSLSTGYEKLFFGSGTQLSVL.

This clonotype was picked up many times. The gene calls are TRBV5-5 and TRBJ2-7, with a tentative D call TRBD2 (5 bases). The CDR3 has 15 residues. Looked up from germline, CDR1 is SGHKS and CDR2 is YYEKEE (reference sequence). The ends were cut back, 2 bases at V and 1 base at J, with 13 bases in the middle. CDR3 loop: CASSLSWSGSYEQYF. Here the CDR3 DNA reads TGTGCCAGCAGCTTAAGTTGGAGCGGTTCCTACGAGCAGTACTTC.

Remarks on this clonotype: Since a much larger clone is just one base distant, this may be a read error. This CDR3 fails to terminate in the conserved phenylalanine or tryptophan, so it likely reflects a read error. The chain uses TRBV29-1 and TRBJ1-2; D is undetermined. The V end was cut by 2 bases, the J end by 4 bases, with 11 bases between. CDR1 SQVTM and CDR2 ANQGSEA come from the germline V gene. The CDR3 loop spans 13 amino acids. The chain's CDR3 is CSVERLAGYGYTY. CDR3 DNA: TGCAGCGTTGAACGGTTAGCGGGCTATGGCTACACCTAC.

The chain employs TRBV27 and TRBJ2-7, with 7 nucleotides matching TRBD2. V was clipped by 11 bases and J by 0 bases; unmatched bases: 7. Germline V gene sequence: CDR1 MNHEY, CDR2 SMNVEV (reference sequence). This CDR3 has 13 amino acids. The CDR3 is CAAGAGSSYEQYF. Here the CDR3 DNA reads TGTGCCGCGGGAGCGGGGAGCTCCTACGAGCAGTACTTC.

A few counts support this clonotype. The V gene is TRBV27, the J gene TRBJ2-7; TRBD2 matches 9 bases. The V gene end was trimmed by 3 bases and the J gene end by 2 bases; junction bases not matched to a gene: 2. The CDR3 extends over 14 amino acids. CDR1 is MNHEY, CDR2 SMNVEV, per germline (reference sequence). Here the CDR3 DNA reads TGTGCCAGCAGTTTCGAGCGGGAGGCCTACGAGCAGTACTTC. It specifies CASSFEREAYEQYF.

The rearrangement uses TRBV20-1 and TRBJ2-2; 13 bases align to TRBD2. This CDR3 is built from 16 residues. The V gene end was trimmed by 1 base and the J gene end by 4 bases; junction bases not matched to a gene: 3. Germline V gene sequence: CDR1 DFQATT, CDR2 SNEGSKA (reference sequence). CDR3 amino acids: CSARVTSGRFTGELFF. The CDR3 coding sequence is TGCAGTGCTAGAGTGACTAGCGGGAGGTTCACCGGGGAGCTGTTTTTT.

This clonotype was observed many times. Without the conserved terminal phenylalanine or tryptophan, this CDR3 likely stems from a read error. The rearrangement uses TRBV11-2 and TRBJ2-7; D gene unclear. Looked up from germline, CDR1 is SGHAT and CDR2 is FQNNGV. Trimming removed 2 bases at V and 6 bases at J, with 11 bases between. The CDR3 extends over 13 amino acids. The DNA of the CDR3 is TGTGCCAGCAGCTTAAATTCCGTTGGCGAGCAGTACTGC. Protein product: CASSLNSVGEQYC.

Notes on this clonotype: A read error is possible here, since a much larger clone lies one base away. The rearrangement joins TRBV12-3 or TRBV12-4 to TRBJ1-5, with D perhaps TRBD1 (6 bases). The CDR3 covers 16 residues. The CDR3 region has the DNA TGTGCCAGCAGTCCGTGGCAGGGGCGTACCAATCAGCCCCAGCGTTTT. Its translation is CASSPWQGRTNQPQRF.

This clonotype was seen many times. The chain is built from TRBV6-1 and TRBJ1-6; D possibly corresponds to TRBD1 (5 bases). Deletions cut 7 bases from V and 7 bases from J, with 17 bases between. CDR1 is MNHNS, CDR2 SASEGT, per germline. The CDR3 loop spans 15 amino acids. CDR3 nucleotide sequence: TGTGCCAGCACCACTTCCTGGGGGTCCAATTCACCCCTCCACTTT. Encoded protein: CASTTSWGSNSPLHF.

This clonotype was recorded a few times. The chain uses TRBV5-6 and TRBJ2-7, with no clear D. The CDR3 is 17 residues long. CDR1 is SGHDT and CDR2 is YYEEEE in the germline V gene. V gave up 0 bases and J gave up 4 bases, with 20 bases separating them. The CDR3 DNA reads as TGTGCCAGCAGCTTGGCCGAAGGGCCCCGGAAGGTGTACGAGCAGTACTTC. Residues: CASSLAEGPRKVYEQYF.

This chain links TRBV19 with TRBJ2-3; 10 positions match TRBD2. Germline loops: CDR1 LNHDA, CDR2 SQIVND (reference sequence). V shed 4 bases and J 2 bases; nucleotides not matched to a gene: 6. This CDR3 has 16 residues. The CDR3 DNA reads TGTGCCAGTAGTACTCGACTAGCGGGTAACACAGATACGCAGTATTTT. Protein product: CASSTRLAGNTDTQYF.

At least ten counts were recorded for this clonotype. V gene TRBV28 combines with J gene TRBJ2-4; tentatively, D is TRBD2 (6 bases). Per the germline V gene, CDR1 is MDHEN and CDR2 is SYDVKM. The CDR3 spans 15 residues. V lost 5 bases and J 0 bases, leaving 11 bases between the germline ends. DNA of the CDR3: TGTGCCAGCAGTGCCGGGGGATTAGCCAAAAACATTCAGTACTTC. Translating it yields CASSAGGLAKNIQYF.

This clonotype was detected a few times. The DNA of the CDR3 is TGTGCCAGCAGCTTGAGGGAACCTGGGGCCAACGTCCTGACTTTC. Translating it yields CASSLREPGANVLTF. The V call is TRBV11-1, the J call TRBJ2-6, with a tentative D call TRBD2 (5 bases). From germline, CDR1 is SGHAT and CDR2 FQDESV (reference sequence). This CDR3 is built from 15 residues. Trimming cost V 3 bases and J 2 bases, with 8 bases left between them.

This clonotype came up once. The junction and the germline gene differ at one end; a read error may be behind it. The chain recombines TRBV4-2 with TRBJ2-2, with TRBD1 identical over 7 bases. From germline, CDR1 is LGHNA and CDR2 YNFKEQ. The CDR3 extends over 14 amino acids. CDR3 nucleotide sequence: TGTGCCAGCAGTCAAGAGACAGGGACCGGGGAGCTGTTTTTT. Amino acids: CASSQETGTGELFF.